The rows below give T cell receptor beta chains drawn from one sample of a study of T-cell memory formation after mild COVID-19. TCRdb processed the 5' RACE reads anew with MiXCR; each CDR3 protein has one entry. The repertoire holds roughly 350,000 distinct CDR3 sequences, with roughly 15% as singletons. Material: PBMCs or a T cell subset sorted from them (not recorded which). Every receptor here comes from a man aged 18 to 35 who had mild COVID-19 (a few samples of this study predate the infection). Cell type and time point are not known. The CDR3 runs from the conserved cysteine through the conserved F or W. A D gene is named only where the DNA matches it firmly. Expanded clones get a size class; other rows say once, few or many, or leave the size out.

v_gene	d_gene	j_gene	abundance	CDR3nt	CDR3aa
TRBV7-2	TRBD1	TRBJ1-2	.	TGTGCCAGCACCCCTTTCACAGGGGGCTATGGCTACACCTTC	CASTPFTGGYGYTF
TRBV4-3	.	TRBJ1-5	few	TGCGCCAGCAGCCAAGATGTGGGGCAGCCCCAGCATTTT	CASSQDVGQPQHF
TRBV7-2	.	TRBJ2-1	.	TGTGCCAGCAGCTCTCCCCGGGAAGCGGCATACATACGACCTAGGAATGAGCAGTTCTTC	CASSSPREAAYIRPRNEQFF
TRBV12-3/TRBV12-4	TRBD1	TRBJ2-2	few	TGTGCCAGCACAGGCTGGGACAGGGGGCCCGACACCGGGGAGCTGTTTTTT	CASTGWDRGPDTGELFF
TRBV12-5	.	TRBJ1-5	few	TGTGCTAGTGGTTTGGGGGGGGTGCGAACCAATCAGCCCCAGCATTTT	CASGLGGVRTNQPQHF
TRBV10-3	.	TRBJ1-2	.	TGTGCCATCAGGGACGGATTAGCTAACTATGGCTACACCTTC	CAIRDGLANYGYTF
TRBV5-1	.	TRBJ2-5	.	TGCGCCAGCCAAAGTACAGGGTACCAAGAGACCCAGTACTTC	CASQSTGYQETQYF
TRBV30	TRBD1	TRBJ2-2	few	TGTGCCTGGGGGACAGGGGGCTATACCGGGGAGCTGTTTTTT	CAWGTGGYTGELFF
TRBV29-1	TRBD1	TRBJ1-1	.	TGCAGCGTTGAAGGGTTACCGGACAGGGGGAACACTGAAGCTTTCTTT	CSVEGLPDRGNTEAFF
TRBV6-5	.	TRBJ1-2	.	.	CASSYIGGDFRGYTF
TRBV7-9	TRBD1	TRBJ1-4	.	TGTGCCAGCAGCTTTACAACACAGGGGGAACTGTTTTTT	CASSFTTQGELFF
TRBV3-1	.	TRBJ1-6	few	TGTGCCAGCAGCCAAGCCGGGACGGGAGGGTACTCACCCCTCCACTTT	CASSQAGTGGYSPLHF
TRBV12-3/TRBV12-4	.	TRBJ2-7	.	TGTGCCAGCAGTGTCCGAGAGGTAGGGAACCCATCCTACGAGCAGTACTTC	CASSVREVGNPSYEQYF
TRBV27	TRBD1	TRBJ1-2	few	TGTGCCAGCGGTACAGGGGGCAATGGCTACACCTTC	CASGTGGNGYTF
TRBV6-5	.	TRBJ2-1	few	TGTGCCAGCAGTTACATAGGGGGTAATGAGCAGTTCTTC	CASSYIGGNEQFF
TRBV3-1	.	TRBJ1-6	.	TGTGCCAGCAGCCAATCCCCAGGGACGGATTCACCCCTCCACTTT	CASSQSPGTDSPLHF
TRBV9	.	TRBJ2-1	few	TGTGCCAGCAGCCCAGGGGGGTCGGGCGGAAGCTCCTACAATGAGCAGTTCTTC	CASSPGGSGGSSYNEQFF
TRBV12-3/TRBV12-4	TRBD2	TRBJ2-5	few	TGTGCCAGCGGACTAGCGGAAACCGAAGAGACCCAGTACTTC	CASGLAETEETQYF
TRBV6-5	.	TRBJ2-7	few	TGTGCCAGCAGCCCACATTCGGACGGGGAGCAGTACTTC	CASSPHSDGEQYF
TRBV5-1	.	TRBJ1-1	.	TGCGCCAGCAGCTTGAACCCCAGGAACACTGAAGCTTTCTTT	CASSLNPRNTEAFF
TRBV5-1	.	TRBJ2-5	few	TGCGCCAGCAGCTTGACAGGGAGGCCTCAAGAGACCCAGTACTTC	CASSLTGRPQETQYF
TRBV6-5	.	TRBJ1-1	.	TGTGCCAGCAGTTACCCAATAGGGGGGGTTGGGAACACTGAAGCTTTCTTT	CASSYPIGGVGNTEAFF
TRBV7-9	.	TRBJ2-3	.	TGTGCCAGCAGGTCTTCGGGTGCAGATACGCAGTATTTT	CASRSSGADTQYF
TRBV5-4	.	TRBJ2-5	.	TGTGCCAGCAGCCCTCATAGACAAGAGACCCAGTACTTC	CASSPHRQETQYF
TRBV20-1	.	TRBJ2-5	few	TGCAGTGCTAGTAGCGGATTAGCCACGGAGACCCAGTACTTC	CSASSGLATETQYF
TRBV7-2	TRBD1	TRBJ1-1	few	TGTGCCAGCAGCTTCCACAGGGGGATGAACACTGAAGCTTTCTTT	CASSFHRGMNTEAFF
TRBV20-1	.	TRBJ1-1	.	TGCAGCATTGGGGGCACTGAAGCTTTCTTT	CSIGGTEAFF
TRBV5-1	.	TRBJ1-4	many	TGCGCCAGCAGCTTGGCCCTCGTTTCAGGAGAAAAACTGTTTTTT	CASSLALVSGEKLFF
TRBV28	TRBD1	TRBJ1-1	once	TGTGCCAGCAGTAGTACCGGGACAGGGGGGATGAACACTGAAGCTTTCTTT	CASSSTGTGGMNTEAFF
TRBV20-1	TRBD1	TRBJ1-1	.	TGCAGTGCTGGATACAGGGGCCGAATGATGAACACTGAAGCTTTCTTT	CSAGYRGRMMNTEAFF
TRBV19	.	TRBJ1-1	few	TGTGCCAGTAGAACCGACAGGTGGAACACTGAAGCTTTCTTT	CASRTDRWNTEAFF
TRBV3-1	.	TRBJ2-7	.	TGTGCCAGCAGCCAAGGGGGACGGGGCTACGAGCAGTACTTC	CASSQGGRGYEQYF
TRBV19	.	TRBJ1-1	few	TGTGCCAGTAGTATAGATAGCCGGGGGGGCACTGAAGCTTTCTTT	CASSIDSRGGTEAFF
TRBV7-8	.	TRBJ2-3	many	TGTGCCAGCAGCTTATCCCCTGGGGGGGGCGCTAGCACAGATACGCAGTATTTT	CASSLSPGGGASTDTQYF
TRBV27	TRBD2	TRBJ2-7	few	TGTGCCAGCAGTCCCCTAGCGGGGGGCGGCGAGCAGTACTTC	CASSPLAGGGEQYF
TRBV7-2	.	TRBJ2-5	.	TGTGCCAGCAGCGGGGCCAAAAAAGAGACCCAGTACTTC	CASSGAKKETQYF
TRBV10-2	TRBD1	TRBJ1-5	.	TGCGCCAGCACCGACAGGGCGAGCAATCAGCCCCAGCATTTT	CASTDRASNQPQHF
TRBV12-3/TRBV12-4	TRBD1	TRBJ1-5	.	TGTGCCAGCGGCCGGGACAGGGACAATCAGCCCCAGCATTTT	CASGRDRDNQPQHF
TRBV27	TRBD2	TRBJ2-1	many	TGTGCCAGCAGTTTGGCGGGGGGGCCCAATGAGCAGTTCTTC	CASSLAGGPNEQFF
TRBV7-9	.	TRBJ1-2	.	TGTGCCAGCAGCTCCTCCGGGCCCTACCACCCTCTGGAAGGCTACACCTTC	CASSSSGPYHPLEGYTF
TRBV7-9	.	TRBJ2-7	many	TGTGCCAGCAGCTTAACAAGCTCCTACGAGCAGTACTTC	CASSLTSSYEQYF
TRBV5-1	.	TRBJ2-6	few	TGCGCCAGCAGCTCCGTCACTGGGGCCAACGTCCTGACTTTC	CASSSVTGANVLTF